A selection of T cell receptor beta chains follows, all from one sample in a study of human T cells and chemical hapten exposure. TCRdb passed the RACE reads through MiXCR, listing each CDR3 protein once. The data contain under 200,000 distinct CDR3 sequences, about 15% of them singletons. The specimen comprised whole blood, sampled in connection with sensitization to the hapten diphenylcyclopropenone (DPC). The origin of the receptors is a woman under 40 with alopecia areata. Some clones in this sample may be carry-over from other donors' samples. CDR3s include the opening cysteine and the closing phenylalanine or tryptophan. D genes are given only for firm matches. Clone sizes are given selectively: once, few, many, or a class where the clone is expanded.

CDR3	DNA	size	D	J	V
CASKRGPITGELFF	TGTGCCAGCAAACGGGGACCGATCACCGGGGAGCTGTTTTTT	-	-	TRBJ2-2	TRBV2
CASSLRWAGTGGVNEQFF	TGTGCCAGCAGCTTAAGGTGGGCCGGGACAGGAGGTGTAAATGAGCAGTTCTTC	many	TRBD1	TRBJ2-1	TRBV7-2
CASSLSASTDTQYF	TGTGCCAGCAGTTTATCGGCATCCACAGATACGCAGTATTTT	few	-	TRBJ2-3	TRBV27
CAISGAPREQYF	TGTGCCATCAGTGGGGCGCCTCGAGAGCAGTACTTC	-	-	TRBJ2-7	TRBV10-3
CASSLGPDQPYEQYF	TGTGCCAGCAGCCTTGGACCAGATCAACCCTACGAGCAGTACTTC	-	-	TRBJ2-7	TRBV6-2/TRBV6-3
CASSLALAGRIGELFF	TGTGCCAGCAGTTTAGCGCTGGCGGGAAGGATCGGGGAGCTGTTTTTT	-	-	TRBJ2-2	TRBV12-3/TRBV12-4
CASSAQPGLHNEQFF	TGTGCCAGCAGCGCCCAGCCGGGACTACACAATGAGCAGTTCTTC	-	TRBD2	TRBJ2-1	TRBV7-2
CVSSLNSDTQYF	TGTGTCAGCAGCTTAAATTCAGATACGCAGTATTTT	-	-	TRBJ2-3	TRBV7-2
CSFYRTSGGSETQYF	TGCAGCTTCTATCGGACTAGCGGGGGGTCAGAGACCCAGTACTTC	-	TRBD2	TRBJ2-5	TRBV29-1
CASSLAQGQSYGYTF	TGTGCCAGCAGCTTAGCGCAGGGACAGAGCTATGGCTACACCTTC	many	TRBD1	TRBJ1-2	TRBV7-6
CASSLGSSGGQQETQYF	TGTGCCAGCAGCTTAGGTTCTAGCGGGGGGCAACAAGAGACCCAGTACTTC	many	TRBD2	TRBJ2-5	TRBV7-9
CASSLIPGTGSYEQYF	TGTGCCAGCAGCTTAATCCCCGGGACAGGCTCCTACGAGCAGTACTTC	-	TRBD1	TRBJ2-7	TRBV11-3
CASSWTGGLYGYTF	TGTGCCAGCAGTTGGACAGGGGGGCTCTATGGCTACACCTTC	-	TRBD1	TRBJ1-2	TRBV28
CASSGGPPGRDTQYF	TGTGCCAGCAGCGGGGGACCACCTGGCAGAGATACGCAGTATTTT	-	-	TRBJ2-3	TRBV9
CASSPRGLRTSYEQYF	TGTGCCAGCAGCCCGCGAGGACTCCGTACCTCCTACGAGCAGTACTTC	few	-	TRBJ2-7	TRBV3-1
CSVETSGGFAGEQYF	TGCAGCGTTGAAACTAGCGGGGGATTTGCTGGCGAGCAGTACTTC	-	TRBD2	TRBJ2-7	TRBV29-1
CASSIGRQGPTDTQYF	TGTGCCAGTAGTATAGGGCGACAGGGCCCCACAGATACGCAGTATTTT	-	TRBD1	TRBJ2-3	TRBV19
CASRSGQGWANEQFF	TGCGCCAGCAGAAGCGGACAGGGATGGGCCAATGAGCAGTTCTTC	few	TRBD1	TRBJ2-1	TRBV5-1
CASSPQADRVQETQYF	TGTGCCAGCAGTCCTCAAGCCGACAGGGTCCAAGAGACCCAGTACTTC	-	TRBD1	TRBJ2-5	TRBV27
CASAPGGGRHNSPLHF	TGTGCCAGCGCTCCGGGGGGAGGGCGGCATAATTCACCCCTCCACTTT	once	-	TRBJ1-6	TRBV12-3/TRBV12-4
CASSSWTTEAFF	TGTGCCAGCAGTTCTTGGACCACTGAAGCTTTCTTT	-	-	TRBJ1-1	TRBV6-5
CASSQGQGGSGANVLTF	TGCGCCAGCAGCCAAGGACAGGGGGGATCTGGGGCCAACGTCCTGACTTTC	many	TRBD1	TRBJ2-6	TRBV4-3
CASSLVSGQETQYF	TGTGCCAGCAGCTTAGTATCAGGCCAAGAGACCCAGTACTTC	-	-	TRBJ2-5	TRBV7-2
CASSLGEPPDTQYF	TGCGCCAGCAGCTTGGGAGAACCCCCAGATACGCAGTATTTT	many	-	TRBJ2-3	TRBV5-1
CASSFTADTQYF	TGTGCCAGCAGCTTCACCGCAGATACGCAGTATTTT	many	-	TRBJ2-3	TRBV5-4
CSVLRLEKLFF	TGCAGCGTTCTACGGTTAGAAAAACTGTTTTTT	-	-	TRBJ1-4	TRBV29-1
CASSYSTGAYNEQFF	TGTGCCAGCAGTTACTCGACGGGAGCTTACAATGAGCAGTTCTTC	few	-	TRBJ2-1	TRBV6-2/TRBV6-3
CASSPTGFREQFF	TGTGCCAGCAGCCCTACAGGCTTCAGGGAGCAGTTCTTC	-	-	TRBJ2-1	TRBV6-2/TRBV6-3
CASSQHSGLYSPLHF	TGTGCCAGCAGCCAACATTCAGGGTTGTATTCACCCCTCCACTTT	-	-	TRBJ1-6	TRBV14
CASSLVPGPGTEAFF	TGTGCCAGCAGCTTAGTCCCGGGGCCCGGCACTGAAGCTTTCTTT	few	-	TRBJ1-1	TRBV7-6
CASSYGGGGDTQYF	TGTGCCAGCAGTTACGGCGGGGGAGGAGATACGCAGTATTTT	-	TRBD2	TRBJ2-3	TRBV6-2/TRBV6-3
CASSLDTSSTDTQYF	TGTGCCAGCAGCTTAGACACCTCTAGCACAGATACGCAGTATTTT	-	-	TRBJ2-3	TRBV7-2
CASESLQGWNGYTF	TGTGCCAGCGAGTCGCTACAGGGGTGGAATGGCTACACCTTC	-	TRBD1	TRBJ1-2	TRBV6-1
CASSYPGLYEQYF	TGTGCCAGCAGTTATCCGGGGTTGTACGAGCAGTACTTC	many	-	TRBJ2-7	TRBV6-2/TRBV6-3
CASSLLGLALGTGGYNEQFF	TGTGCCAGCAGCTTACTAGGACTAGCCTTGGGAACTGGGGGTTACAATGAGCAGTTCTTC	-	TRBD2	TRBJ2-1	TRBV7-2
CSARGGQETQYF	TGCAGTGCTAGAGGGGGACAAGAGACCCAGTACTTC	many	-	TRBJ2-5	TRBV20-1
CASSQEPSVEQFF	TGTGCCAGCAGCCAAGAACCCTCAGTTGAGCAGTTCTTC	-	-	TRBJ2-1	TRBV3-1
CASSFTGSSYEQYF	TGTGCCAGCAGCTTCACAGGGTCCTCCTACGAGCAGTACTTC	-	-	TRBJ2-7	TRBV14
CAISADRGNQPQHF	TGTGCCATCAGTGCGGACAGGGGTAATCAGCCCCAGCATTTT	few	TRBD1	TRBJ1-5	TRBV10-3
CASSYPESFMNTEAFF	TGTGCCAGCAGTTACCCCGAAAGCTTCATGAACACTGAAGCTTTCTTT	-	-	TRBJ1-1	TRBV6-6
CASSSPGSPALPLHF	TGTGCCAGCAGTTCGCCGGGGAGTCCCGCGCTTCCCCTCCACTTT	many	-	TRBJ1-6	TRBV11-2
CASSFTATGELFF	TGTGCCAGCAGTTTCACGGCAACCGGGGAGCTGTTTTTT	few	-	TRBJ2-2	TRBV12-3/TRBV12-4
CASSYGTGDRYGYTF	TGTGCCAGCAGTTACGGGACAGGGGACCGCTATGGCTACACCTTC	few	TRBD1	TRBJ1-2	TRBV6-2/TRBV6-3
CSARASWGGGDSYEQYF	TGCAGTGCTAGAGCCTCTTGGGGGGGCGGTGACTCCTACGAGCAGTACTTC	many	-	TRBJ2-7	TRBV20-1
CASRRRGPDTEAFF	TGTGCCAGCAGGAGACGGGGGCCGGACACTGAAGCTTTCTTT	few	-	TRBJ1-1	TRBV28
CASSPADREGETQYF	TGTGCCAGCAGCCCAGCGGACAGGGAAGGGGAGACCCAGTACTTC	-	TRBD1	TRBJ2-5	TRBV12-3/TRBV12-4
CASSPQGDHGPQHF	TGTGCCAGCAGTCCACAGGGAGATCACGGGCCCCAGCATTTT	many	-	TRBJ1-5	TRBV6-5
CASSSPGVAGSPLHF	TGTGCCAGCAGTTCGCCCGGGGTAGCTGGCTCACCCCTCCACTTT	many	-	TRBJ1-6	TRBV5-4
CSARGQGTSSYNEQFF	TGCAGTGCTAGAGGGCAAGGGACTAGCTCCTACAATGAGCAGTTCTTC	few	TRBD2	TRBJ2-1	TRBV20-1
CASSFSAGGPPDTQYF	TGTGCCAGCAGCTTCTCAGCGGGGGGGCCCCCAGATACGCAGTATTTT	few	TRBD2	TRBJ2-3	TRBV7-9
CAWSANRYQPQHF	TGTGCCTGGAGCGCGAATAGGTACCAGCCCCAGCATTTT	few	-	TRBJ1-5	TRBV30
CASSLSAQGSFNQPQHF	TGTGCCAGCAGTTTATCAGCGCAGGGATCTTTCAATCAGCCCCAGCATTTT	few	-	TRBJ1-5	TRBV28
CASSHTRQGYGYTF	TGTGCCAGCAGTCATACCCGACAGGGGTATGGCTACACCTTC	-	TRBD1	TRBJ1-2	TRBV11-2